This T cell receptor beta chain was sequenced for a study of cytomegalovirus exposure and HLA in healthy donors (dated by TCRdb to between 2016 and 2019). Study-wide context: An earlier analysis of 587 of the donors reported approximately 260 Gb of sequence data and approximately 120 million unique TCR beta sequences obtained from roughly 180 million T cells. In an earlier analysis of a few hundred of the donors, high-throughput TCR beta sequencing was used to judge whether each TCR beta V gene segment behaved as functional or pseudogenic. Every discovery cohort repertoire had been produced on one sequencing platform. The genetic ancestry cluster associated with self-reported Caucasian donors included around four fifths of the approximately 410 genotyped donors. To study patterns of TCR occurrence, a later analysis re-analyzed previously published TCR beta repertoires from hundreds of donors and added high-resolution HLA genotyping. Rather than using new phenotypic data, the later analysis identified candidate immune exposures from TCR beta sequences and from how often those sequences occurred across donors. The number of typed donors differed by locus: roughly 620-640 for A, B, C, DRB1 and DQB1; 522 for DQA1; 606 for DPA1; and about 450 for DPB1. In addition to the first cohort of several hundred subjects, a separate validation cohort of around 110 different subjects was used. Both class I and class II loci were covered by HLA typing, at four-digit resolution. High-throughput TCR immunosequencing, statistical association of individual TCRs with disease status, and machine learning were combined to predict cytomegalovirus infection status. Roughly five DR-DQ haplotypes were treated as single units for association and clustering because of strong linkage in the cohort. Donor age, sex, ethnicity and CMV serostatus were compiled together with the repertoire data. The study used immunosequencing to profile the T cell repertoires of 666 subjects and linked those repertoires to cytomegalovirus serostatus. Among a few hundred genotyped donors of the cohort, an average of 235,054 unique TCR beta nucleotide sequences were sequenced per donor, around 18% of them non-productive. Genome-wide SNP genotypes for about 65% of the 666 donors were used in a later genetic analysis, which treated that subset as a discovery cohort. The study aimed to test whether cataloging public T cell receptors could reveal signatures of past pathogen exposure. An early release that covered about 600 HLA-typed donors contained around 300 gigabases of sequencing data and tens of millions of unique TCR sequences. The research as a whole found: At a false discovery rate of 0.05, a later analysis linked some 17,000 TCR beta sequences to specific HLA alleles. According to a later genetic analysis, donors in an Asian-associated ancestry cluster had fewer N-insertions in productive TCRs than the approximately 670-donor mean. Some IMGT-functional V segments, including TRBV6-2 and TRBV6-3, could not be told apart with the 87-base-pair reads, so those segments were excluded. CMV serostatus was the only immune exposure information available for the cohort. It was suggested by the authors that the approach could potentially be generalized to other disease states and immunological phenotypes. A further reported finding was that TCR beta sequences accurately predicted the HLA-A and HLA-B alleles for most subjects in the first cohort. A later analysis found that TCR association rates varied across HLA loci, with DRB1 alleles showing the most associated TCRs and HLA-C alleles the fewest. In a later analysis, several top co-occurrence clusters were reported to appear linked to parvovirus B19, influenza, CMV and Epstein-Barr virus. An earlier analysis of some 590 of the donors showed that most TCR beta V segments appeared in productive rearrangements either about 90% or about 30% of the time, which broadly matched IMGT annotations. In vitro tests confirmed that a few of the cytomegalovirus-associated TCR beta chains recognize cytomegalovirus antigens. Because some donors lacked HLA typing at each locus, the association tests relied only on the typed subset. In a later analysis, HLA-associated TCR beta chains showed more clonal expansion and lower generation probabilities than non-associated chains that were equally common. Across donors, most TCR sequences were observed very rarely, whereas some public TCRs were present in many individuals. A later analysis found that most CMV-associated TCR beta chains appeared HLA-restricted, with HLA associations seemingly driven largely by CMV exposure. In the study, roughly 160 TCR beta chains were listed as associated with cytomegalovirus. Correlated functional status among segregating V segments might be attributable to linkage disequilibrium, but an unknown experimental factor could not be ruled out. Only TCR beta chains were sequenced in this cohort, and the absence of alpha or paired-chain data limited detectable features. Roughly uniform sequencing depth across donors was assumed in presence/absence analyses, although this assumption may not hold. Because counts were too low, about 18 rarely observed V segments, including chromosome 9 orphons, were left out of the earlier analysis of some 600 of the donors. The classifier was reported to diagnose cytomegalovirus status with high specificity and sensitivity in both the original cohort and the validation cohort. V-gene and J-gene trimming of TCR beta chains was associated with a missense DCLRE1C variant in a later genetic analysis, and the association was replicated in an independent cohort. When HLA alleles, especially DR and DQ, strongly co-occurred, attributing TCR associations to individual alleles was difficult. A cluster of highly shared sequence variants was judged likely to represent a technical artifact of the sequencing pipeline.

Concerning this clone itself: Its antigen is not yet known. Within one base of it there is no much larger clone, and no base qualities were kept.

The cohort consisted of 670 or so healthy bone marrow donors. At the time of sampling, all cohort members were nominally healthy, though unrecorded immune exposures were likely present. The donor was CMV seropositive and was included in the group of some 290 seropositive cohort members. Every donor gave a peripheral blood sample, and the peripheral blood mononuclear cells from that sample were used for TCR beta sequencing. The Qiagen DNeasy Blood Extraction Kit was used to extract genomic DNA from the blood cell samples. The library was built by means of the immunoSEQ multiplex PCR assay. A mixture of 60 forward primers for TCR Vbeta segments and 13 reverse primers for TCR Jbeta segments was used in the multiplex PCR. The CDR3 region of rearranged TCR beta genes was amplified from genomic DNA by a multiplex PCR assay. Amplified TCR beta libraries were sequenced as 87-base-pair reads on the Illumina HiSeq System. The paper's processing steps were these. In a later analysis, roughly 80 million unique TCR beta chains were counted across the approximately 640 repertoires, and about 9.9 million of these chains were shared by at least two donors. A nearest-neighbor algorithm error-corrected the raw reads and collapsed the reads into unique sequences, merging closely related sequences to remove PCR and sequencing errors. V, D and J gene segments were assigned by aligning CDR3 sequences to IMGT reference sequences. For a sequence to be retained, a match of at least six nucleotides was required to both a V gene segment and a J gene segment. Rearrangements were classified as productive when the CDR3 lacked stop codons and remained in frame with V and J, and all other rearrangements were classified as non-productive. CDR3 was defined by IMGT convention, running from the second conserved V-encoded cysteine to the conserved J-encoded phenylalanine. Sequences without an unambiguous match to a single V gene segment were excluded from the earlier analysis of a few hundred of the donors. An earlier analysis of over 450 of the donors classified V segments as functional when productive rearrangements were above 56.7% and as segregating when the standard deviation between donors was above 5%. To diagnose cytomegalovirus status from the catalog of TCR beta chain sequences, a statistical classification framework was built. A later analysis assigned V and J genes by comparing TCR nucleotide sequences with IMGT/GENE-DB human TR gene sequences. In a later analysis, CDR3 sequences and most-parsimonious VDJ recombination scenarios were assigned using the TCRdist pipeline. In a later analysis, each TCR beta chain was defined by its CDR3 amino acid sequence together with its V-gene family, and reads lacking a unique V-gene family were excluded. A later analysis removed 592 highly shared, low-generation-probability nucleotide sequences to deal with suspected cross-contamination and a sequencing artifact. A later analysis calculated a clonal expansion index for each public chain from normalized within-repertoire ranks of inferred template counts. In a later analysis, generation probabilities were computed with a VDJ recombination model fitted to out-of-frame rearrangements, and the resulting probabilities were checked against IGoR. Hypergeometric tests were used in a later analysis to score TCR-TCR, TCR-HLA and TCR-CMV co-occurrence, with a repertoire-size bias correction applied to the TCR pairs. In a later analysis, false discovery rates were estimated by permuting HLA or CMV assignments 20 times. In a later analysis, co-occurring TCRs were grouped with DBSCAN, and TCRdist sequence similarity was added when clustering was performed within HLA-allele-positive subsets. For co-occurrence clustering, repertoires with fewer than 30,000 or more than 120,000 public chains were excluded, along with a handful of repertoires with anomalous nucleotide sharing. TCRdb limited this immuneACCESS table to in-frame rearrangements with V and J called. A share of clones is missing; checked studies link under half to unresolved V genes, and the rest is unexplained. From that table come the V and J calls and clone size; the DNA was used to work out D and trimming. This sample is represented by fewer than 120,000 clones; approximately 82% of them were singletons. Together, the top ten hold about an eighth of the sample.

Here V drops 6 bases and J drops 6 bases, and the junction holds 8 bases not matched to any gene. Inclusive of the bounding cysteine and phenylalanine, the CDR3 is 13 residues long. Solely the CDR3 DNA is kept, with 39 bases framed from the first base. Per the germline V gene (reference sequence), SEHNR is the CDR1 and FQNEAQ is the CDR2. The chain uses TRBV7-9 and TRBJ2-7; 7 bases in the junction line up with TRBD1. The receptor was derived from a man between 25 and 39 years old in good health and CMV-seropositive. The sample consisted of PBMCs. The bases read TGTGCCAGCAGTCGTTCCCCAGGGGGCGAGCAGTACTTC. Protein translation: CASSRSPGGEQYF.